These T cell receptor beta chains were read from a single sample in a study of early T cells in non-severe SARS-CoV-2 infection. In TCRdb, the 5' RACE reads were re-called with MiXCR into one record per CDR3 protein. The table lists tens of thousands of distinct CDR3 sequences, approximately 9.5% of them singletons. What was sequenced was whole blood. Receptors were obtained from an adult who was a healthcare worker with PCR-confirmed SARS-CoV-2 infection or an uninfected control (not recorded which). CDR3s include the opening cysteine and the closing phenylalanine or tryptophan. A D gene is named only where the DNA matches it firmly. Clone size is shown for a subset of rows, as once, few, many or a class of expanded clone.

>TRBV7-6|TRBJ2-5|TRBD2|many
CASSGQTKRERETQYF
TGTGCCAGCAGCGGGCAGACAAAGCGGGAAAGAGAGACCCAGTACTTC
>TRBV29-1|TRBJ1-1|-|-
CSVDQGNTEAFF
TGCAGCGTTGATCAGGGGAACACTGAAGCTTTCTTT
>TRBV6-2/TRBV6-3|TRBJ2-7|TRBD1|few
CASRLTGGRTYEQYF
TGTGCCAGCAGACTAACAGGGGGAAGAACCTACGAGCAGTACTTC
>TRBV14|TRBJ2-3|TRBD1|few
CASSQVSRQGSTDTQYF
TGTGCCAGCAGCCAAGTCTCCCGACAGGGAAGCACAGATACGCAGTATTTT
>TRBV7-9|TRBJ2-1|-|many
CASSLVGEWDLPSYNEQFF
TGTGCCAGCAGCTTAGTCGGGGAATGGGACTTGCCCTCCTACAATGAGCAGTTCTTC
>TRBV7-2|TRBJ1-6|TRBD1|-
CASSLASGTAGPHF
TGTGCCAGCAGCTTAGCCAGCGGGACAGCAGGGCCCCACTTT
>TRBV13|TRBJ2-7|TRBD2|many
CASSSGGRRYEQYF
TGTGCCAGCAGCTCAGGCGGGAGAAGGTACGAGCAGTACTTC
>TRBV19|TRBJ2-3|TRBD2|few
CASSPVASGGSLDTQYF
TGTGCCAGTAGTCCCGTCGCGTCGGGAGGGTCTTTAGATACGCAGTATTTT
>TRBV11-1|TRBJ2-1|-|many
CASSFAGYNEQFF
TGTGCCAGCAGCTTTGCGGGATACAATGAGCAGTTCTTC
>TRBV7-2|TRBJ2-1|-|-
CASSFDSILGEQFF
TGTGCCAGCAGCTTTGACTCCATTTTAGGTGAGCAGTTCTTC
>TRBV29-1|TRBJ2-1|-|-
CSVGMKVGLRGNEQFF
TGCAGCGTTGGAATGAAGGTGGGACTTAGAGGCAATGAGCAGTTCTTC
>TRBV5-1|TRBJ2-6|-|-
CASSLEGSGANVLTF
TGCGCCAGCAGCTTAGAGGGCTCTGGGGCCAACGTCCTGACTTTC